This paragraph reports one TCR beta chain. The data were obtained in a study of technical replicates of blood from a handful of donors. Sequencing used immunoSEQ multiplex PCR; TCRdb keeps in-frame clones, though not all of them. The data show some 98,000 clones, under 97% seen once. The sequence derives from a human donor in good health. Sequenced sample: T cells isolated from PBMCs.

The CDR3 is CASSQETSDYEQYF. The DNA of the CDR3 is TGCGCCAGCAGCCAGGAGACTAGCGACTACGAGCAGTACTTC. The V and J genes are TRBV4-1 and TRBJ2-7; TRBD2 matches 8 bases. V lost 3 bases to trimming and J lost 3 bases; unmatched junction nucleotides: 4. The CDR3 covers 14 residues. Germline loops: CDR1 MGHRA, CDR2 YSYEKL.